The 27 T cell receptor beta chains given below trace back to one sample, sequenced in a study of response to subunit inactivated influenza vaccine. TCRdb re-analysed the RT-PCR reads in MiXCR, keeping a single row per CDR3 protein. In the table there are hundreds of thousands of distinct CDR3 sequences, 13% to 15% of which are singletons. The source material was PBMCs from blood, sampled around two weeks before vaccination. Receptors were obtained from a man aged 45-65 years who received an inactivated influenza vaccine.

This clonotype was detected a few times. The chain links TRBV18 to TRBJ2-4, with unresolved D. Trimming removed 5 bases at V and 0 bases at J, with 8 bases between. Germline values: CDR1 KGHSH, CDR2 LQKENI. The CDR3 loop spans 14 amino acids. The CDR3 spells CASSNPLAKNIQYF. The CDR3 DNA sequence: TGTGCCAGCTCAAATCCTCTAGCCAAAAACATTCAGTACTTC. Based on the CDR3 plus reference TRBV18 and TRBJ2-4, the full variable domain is NAGVMQNPRHLVRRRGQEARLRCSPMKGHSHVYWYRQLPEEGLKFMVYLQKENIIDESGMPKERFSAEFPKEGPSILRIQQVVRGDSAAYFCASSNPLAKNIQYFGAGTRLSVL.

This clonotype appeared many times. The CDR3 reads CASSGTRDTQYF. CDR3 nucleotides: TGTGCCAGCAGTGGAACGCGGGATACGCAGTATTTT. The V gene is TRBV2, the J gene TRBJ2-3, with D uncertain. The CDR3 consists of 12 residues. The V gene lost 4 bases and the J gene lost 6 bases, with 8 bases spanning the gap. Per the germline V gene, CDR1 is SNHLY and CDR2 is FYNNEI.

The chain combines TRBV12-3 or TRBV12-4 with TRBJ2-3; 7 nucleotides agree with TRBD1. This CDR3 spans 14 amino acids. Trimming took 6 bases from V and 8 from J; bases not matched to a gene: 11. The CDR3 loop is CASRVGAGGATQYF. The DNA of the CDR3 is TGTGCCAGCAGAGTTGGGGCAGGGGGTGCTACGCAGTATTTT.

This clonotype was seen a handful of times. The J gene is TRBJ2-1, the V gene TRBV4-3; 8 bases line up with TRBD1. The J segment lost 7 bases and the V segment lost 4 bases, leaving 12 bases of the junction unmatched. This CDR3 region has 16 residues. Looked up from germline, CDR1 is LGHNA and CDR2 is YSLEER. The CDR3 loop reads CASSRGTTGQGNEQFF. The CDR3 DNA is TGCGCCAGCAGCCGAGGTACAACAGGACAGGGAAATGAGCAGTTCTTC.

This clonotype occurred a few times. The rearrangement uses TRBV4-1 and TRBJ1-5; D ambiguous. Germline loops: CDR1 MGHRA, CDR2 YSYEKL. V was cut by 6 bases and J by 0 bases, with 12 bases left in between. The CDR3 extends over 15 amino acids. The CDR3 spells CASRRLLGSNQPQHF. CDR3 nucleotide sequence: TGCGCCAGCAGACGTCTATTAGGTAGCAATCAGCCCCAGCATTTT.

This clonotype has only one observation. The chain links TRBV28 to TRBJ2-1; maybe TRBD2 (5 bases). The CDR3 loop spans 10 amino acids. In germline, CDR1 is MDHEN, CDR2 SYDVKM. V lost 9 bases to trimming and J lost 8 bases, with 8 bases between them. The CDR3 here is CASLGDEQFF. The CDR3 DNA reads TGTGCCAGTCTCGGGGATGAGCAGTTCTTC.

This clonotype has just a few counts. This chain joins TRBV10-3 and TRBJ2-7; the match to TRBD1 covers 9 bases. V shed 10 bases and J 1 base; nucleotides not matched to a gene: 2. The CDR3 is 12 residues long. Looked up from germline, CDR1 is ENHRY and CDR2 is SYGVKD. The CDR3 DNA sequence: TGTGCCACCGGGACAGGGTCCTACGAGCAGTACTTC. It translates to CATGTGSYEQYF.

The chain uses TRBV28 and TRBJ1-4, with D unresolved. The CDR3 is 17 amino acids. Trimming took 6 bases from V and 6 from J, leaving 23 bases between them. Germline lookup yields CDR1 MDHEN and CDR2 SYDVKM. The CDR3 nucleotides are TGTGCCAGCAGCCCTCTAATCCCGGGGAGTAGATATGAAAAACTGTTTTTT. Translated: CASSPLIPGSRYEKLFF.

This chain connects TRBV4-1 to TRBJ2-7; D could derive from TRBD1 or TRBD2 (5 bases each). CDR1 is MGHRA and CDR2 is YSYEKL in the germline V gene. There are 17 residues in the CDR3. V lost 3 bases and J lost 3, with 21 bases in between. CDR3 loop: CASSHTISMGVVYEQYF. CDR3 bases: TGCGCCAGCAGCCACACCATAAGCATGGGGGTGGTCTACGAGCAGTACTTC.

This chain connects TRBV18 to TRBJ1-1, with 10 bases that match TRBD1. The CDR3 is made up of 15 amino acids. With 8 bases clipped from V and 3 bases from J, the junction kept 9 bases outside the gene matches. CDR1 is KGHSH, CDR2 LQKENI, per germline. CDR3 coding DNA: TGTGCCAGCAGGGCAATCGGGACAGGGGACACTGAAGCTTTCTTT. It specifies CASRAIGTGDTEAFF.

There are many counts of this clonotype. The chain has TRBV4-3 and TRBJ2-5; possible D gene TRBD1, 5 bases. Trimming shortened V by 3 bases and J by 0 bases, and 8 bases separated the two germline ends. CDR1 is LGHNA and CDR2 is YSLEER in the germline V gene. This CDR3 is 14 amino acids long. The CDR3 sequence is CASSQDTNQETQYF. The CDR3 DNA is TGCGCCAGCAGCCAGGACACTAACCAAGAGACCCAGTACTTC.

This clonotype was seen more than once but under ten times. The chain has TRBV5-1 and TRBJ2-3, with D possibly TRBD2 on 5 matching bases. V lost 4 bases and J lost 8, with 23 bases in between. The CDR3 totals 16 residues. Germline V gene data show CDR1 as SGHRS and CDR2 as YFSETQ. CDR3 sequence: CASSPDGPMSGGTQYF. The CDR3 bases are TGCGCCAGCAGCCCGGACGGTCCAATGTCAGGAGGTACGCAGTATTTT.

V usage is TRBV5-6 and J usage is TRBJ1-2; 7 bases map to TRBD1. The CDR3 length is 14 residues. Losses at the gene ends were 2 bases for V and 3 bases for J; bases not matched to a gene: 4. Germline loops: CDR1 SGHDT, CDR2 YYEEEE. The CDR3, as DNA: TGTGCCAGCAGCTTAACAGGGGATGACTATGGCTACACCTTC. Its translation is CASSLTGDDYGYTF. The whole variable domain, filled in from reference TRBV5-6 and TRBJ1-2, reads DAGVTQSPTHLIKTRGQQVTLRCSPKSGHDTVSWYQQALGQGPQFIFQYYEEEERQRGNFPDRFSGHQFPNYSSELNVNALLLGDSALYLCASSLTGDDYGYTFGSGTRLTVV.

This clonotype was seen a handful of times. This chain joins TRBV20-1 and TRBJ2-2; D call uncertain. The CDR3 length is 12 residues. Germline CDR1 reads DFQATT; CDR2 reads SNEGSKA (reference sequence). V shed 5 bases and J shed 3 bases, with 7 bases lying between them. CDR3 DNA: TGCAGTGCTTGGTTAGACACCGGGGAGCTGTTTTTT. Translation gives CSAWLDTGELFF.

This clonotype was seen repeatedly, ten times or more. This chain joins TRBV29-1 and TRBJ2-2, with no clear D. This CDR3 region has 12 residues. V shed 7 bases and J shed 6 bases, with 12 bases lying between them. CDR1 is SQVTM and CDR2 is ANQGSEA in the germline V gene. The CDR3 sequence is CSALRRPGELFF. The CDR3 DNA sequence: TGCAGCGCCCTGAGGCGGCCCGGGGAGCTGTTTTTT.

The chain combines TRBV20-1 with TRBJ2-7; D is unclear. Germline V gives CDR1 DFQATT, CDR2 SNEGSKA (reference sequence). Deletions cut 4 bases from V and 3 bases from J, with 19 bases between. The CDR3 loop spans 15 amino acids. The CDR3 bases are TGCAGTGCTACTCCCCGTTCAGGCGGTAACTACGAGCAGTACTTC. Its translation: CSATPRSGGNYEQYF.

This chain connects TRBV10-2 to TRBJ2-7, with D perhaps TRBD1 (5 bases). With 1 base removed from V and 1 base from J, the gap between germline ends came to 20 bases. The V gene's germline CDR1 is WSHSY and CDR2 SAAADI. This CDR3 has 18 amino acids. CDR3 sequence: CASSEWAFPGKVSYEQYF. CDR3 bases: TGCGCCAGCAGTGAGTGGGCGTTTCCAGGGAAAGTTTCCTACGAGCAGTACTTC.

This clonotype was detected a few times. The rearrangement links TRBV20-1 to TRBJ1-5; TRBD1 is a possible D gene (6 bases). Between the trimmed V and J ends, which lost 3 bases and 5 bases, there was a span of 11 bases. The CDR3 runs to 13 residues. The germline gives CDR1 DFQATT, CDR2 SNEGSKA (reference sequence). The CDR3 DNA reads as TGCAGTGCTAGCCAACAGGGAGATCAGCCCCAGCATTTT. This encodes CSASQQGDQPQHF.

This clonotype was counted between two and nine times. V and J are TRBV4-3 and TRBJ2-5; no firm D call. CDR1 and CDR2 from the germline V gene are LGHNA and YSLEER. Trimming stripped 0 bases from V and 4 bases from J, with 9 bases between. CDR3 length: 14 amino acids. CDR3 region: CASSQEPHTETQYF. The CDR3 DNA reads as TGCGCCAGCAGCCAAGAACCCCACACAGAGACCCAGTACTTC.

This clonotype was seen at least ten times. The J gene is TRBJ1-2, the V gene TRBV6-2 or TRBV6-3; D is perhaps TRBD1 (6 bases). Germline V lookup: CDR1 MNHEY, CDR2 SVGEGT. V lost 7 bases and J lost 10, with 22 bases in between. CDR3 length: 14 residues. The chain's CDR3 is CASTTGPKERLYTF. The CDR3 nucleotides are TGTGCCAGCACCACAGGGCCTAAGGAGCGCCTCTACACCTTC.

CDR3 sequence reads: CATEGQGPRQTQYF. CDR3 bases: TGTGCCACCGAGGGACAGGGACCCAGGCAGACCCAGTACTTC. V gene TRBV10-3 combines with J gene TRBJ2-5, with TRBD1 matching over 9 bases. J lost 6 bases, V lost 10 bases, and 12 bases had no gene match. The germline CDR1 and CDR2 sequences are ENHRY and SYGVKD. The CDR3 is made up of 14 amino acids.

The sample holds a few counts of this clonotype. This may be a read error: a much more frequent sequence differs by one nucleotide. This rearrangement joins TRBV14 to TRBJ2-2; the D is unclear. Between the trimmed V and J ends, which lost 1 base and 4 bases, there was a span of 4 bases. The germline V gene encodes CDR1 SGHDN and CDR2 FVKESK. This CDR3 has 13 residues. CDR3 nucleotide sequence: TGTGCCAGCAGCCAAGGGGCCACCGGGGAGCTGTTTTTT. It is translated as CASSQGATGELFF.

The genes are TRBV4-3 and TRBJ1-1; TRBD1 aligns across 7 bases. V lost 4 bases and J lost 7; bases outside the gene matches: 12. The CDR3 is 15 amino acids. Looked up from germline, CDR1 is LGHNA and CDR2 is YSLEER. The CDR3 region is CASSPANRGGFEAFF. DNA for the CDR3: TGCGCCAGCAGCCCCGCCAACAGGGGAGGGTTTGAAGCTTTCTTT.

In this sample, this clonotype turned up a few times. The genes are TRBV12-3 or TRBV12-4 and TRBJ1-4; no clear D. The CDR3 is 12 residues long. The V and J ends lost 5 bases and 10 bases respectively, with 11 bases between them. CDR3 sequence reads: CASSPRSSKLFF. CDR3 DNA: TGTGCCAGCAGTCCCCGCAGCTCAAAACTGTTTTTT.

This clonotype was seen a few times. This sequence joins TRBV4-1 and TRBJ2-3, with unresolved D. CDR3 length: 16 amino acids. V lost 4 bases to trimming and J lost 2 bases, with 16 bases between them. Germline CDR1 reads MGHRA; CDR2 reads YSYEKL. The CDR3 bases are TGCGCCAGCAGCCCGGGCAACAGACGATCCACAGATACGCAGTATTTT. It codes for CASSPGNRRSTDTQYF.

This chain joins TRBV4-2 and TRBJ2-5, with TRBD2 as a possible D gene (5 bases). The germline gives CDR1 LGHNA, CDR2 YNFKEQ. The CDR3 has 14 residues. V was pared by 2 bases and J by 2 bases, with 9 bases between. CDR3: CASSQRGQQETQYF. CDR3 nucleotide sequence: TGTGCCAGCAGCCAAAGAGGGCAGCAAGAGACCCAGTACTTC.

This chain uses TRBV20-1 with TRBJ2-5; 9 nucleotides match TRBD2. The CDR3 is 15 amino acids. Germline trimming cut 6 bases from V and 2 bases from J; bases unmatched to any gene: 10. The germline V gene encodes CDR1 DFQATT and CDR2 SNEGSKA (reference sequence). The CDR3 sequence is CSALTSGRPQETQYF. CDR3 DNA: TGCAGTGCCCTGACTAGCGGTAGACCTCAAGAGACCCAGTACTTC.